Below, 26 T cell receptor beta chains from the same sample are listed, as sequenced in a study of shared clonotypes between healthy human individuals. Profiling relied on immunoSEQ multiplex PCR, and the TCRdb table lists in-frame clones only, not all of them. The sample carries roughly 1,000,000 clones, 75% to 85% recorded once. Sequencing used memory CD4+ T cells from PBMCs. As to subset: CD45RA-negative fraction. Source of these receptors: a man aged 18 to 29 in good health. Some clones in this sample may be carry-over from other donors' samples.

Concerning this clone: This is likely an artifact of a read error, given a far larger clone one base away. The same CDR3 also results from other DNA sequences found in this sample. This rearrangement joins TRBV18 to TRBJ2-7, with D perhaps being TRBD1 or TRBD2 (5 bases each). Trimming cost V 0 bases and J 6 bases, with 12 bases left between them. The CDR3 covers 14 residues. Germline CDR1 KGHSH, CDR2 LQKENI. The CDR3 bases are TGTGCCAGCTCACCACCGGGGACCTCCGGCGAGCAGTACTTC. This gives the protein CASSPPGTSGEQYF.

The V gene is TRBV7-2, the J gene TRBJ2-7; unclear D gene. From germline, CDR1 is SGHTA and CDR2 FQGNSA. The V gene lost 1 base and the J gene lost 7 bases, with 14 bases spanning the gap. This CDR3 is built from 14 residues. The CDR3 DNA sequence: TGTGCCAGCAGCTTAGAAGACGCCGTCGGGGAGCAGTACTTC. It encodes CASSLEDAVGEQYF.

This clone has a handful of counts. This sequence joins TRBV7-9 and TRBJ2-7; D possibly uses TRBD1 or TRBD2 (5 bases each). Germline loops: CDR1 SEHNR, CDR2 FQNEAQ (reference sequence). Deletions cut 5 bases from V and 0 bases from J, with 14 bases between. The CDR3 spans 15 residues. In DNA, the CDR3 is TGTGCCAGCAGCCCAGACTGGGGGAACTCCTACGAGCAGTACTTC. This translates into CASSPDWGNSYEQYF.

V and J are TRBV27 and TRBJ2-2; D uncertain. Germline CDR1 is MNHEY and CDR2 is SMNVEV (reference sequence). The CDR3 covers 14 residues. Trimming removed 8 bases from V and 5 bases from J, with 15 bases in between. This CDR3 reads CASCRRSRTGELFF. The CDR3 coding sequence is TGTGCCAGCTGCCGTAGGTCGAGAACCGGGGAGCTGTTTTTT.

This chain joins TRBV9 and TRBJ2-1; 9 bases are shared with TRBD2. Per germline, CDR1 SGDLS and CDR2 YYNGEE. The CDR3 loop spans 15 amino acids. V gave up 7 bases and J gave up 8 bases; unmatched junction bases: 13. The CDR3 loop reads CASQASGKVWDEQFF. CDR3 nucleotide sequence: TGTGCCAGCCAGGCTAGCGGGAAGGTTTGGGATGAGCAGTTCTTC.

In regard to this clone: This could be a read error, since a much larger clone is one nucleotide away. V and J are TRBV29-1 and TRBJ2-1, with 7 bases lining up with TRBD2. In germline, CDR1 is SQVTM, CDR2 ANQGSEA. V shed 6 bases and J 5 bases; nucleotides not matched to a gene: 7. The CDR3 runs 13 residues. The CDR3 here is CSVLAEPHNEQFF. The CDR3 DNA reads TGCAGCGTCCTAGCGGAGCCCCACAATGAGCAGTTCTTC.

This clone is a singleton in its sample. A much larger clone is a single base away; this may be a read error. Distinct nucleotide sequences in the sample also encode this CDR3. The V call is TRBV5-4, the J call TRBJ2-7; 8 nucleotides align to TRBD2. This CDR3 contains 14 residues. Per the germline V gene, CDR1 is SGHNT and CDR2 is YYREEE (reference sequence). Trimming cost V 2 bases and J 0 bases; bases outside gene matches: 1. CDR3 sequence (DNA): TGTGCCAGCAGCTTAACTAGCGGCTCCTACGAGCAGTACTTC. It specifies CASSLTSGSYEQYF.

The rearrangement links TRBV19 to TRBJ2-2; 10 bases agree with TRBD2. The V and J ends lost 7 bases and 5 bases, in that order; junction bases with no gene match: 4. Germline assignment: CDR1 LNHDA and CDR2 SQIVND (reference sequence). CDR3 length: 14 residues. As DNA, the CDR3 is TGTGCCAGTAAGCGGGAGGGGTGGACCGGGGAGCTGTTTTTT. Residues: CASKREGWTGELFF.

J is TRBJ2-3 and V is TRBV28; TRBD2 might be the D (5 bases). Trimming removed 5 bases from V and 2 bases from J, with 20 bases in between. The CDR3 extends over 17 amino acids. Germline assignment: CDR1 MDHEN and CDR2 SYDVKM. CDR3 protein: CASSARTVRSDTDTQYF. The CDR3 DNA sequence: TGTGCCAGCAGTGCCCGGACTGTAAGATCCGACACAGATACGCAGTATTTT. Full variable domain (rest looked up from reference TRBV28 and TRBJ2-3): DVKVTQSSRYLVKRTGEKVFLECVQDMDHENMFWYRQDPGLGLRLIYFSYDVKMKEKGDIPEGYSVSREKKERFSLILESASTNQTSMYLCASSARTVRSDTDTQYFGPGTRLTVL.

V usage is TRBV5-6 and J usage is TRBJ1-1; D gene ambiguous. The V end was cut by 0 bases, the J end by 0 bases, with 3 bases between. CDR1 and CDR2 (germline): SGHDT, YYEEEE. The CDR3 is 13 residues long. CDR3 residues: CASSLVLNTEAFF. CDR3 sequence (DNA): TGTGCCAGCAGCTTGGTCTTGAACACTGAAGCTTTCTTT.

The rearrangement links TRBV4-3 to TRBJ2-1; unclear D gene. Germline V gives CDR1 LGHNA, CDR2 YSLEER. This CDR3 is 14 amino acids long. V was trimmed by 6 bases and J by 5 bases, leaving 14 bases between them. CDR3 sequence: CASSPFLTDNEQFF. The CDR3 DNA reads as TGCGCCAGCAGTCCCTTTTTGACTGACAATGAGCAGTTCTTC.

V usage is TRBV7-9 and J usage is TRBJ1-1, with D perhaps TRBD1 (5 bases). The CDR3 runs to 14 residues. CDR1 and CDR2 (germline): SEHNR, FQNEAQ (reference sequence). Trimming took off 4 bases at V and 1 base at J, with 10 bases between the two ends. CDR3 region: CASSYHGGNTEAFF. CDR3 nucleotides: TGTGCCAGCAGCTACCACGGGGGGAACACTGAAGCTTTCTTT.

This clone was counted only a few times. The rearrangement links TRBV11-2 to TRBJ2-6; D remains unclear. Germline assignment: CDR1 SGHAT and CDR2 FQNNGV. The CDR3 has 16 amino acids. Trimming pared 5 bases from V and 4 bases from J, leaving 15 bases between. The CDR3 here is CASSPFVKVGANVLTF. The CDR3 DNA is TGTGCCAGCAGCCCCTTTGTCAAGGTGGGGGCCAACGTCCTGACTTTC.

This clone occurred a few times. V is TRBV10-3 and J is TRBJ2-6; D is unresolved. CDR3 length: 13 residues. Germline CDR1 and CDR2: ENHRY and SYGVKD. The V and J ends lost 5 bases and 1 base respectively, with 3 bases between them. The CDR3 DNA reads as TGTGCCATCAGTCCGTCTGGGGCCAACGTCCTGACTTTC. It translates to CAISPSGANVLTF.

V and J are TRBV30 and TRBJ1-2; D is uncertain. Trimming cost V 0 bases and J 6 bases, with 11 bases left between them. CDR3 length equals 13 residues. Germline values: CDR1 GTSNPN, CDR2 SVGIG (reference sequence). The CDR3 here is CAWSVAVVDGYTF. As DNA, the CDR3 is TGTGCCTGGAGTGTAGCCGTCGTCGATGGCTACACCTTC.

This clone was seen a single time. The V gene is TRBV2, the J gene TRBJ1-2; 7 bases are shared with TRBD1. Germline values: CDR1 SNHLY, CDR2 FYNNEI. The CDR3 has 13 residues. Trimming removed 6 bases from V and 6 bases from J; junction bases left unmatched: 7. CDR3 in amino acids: CASSGDSRDGYTF. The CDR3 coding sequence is TGTGCCAGCAGCGGGGACAGTAGGGATGGCTACACCTTC.

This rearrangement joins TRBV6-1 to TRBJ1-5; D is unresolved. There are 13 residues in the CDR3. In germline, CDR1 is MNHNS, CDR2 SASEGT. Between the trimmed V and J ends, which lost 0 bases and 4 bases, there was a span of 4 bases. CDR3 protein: CASSEARNQPQHF. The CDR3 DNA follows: TGTGCCAGCAGTGAAGCGAGAAATCAGCCCCAGCATTTT.

This CDR3 reads CASSLSYGLAGGSYEQYF. For the CDR3, the DNA is TGTGCCAGCAGTTTATCCTACGGACTAGCGGGAGGAAGTTACGAGCAGTACTTC. The chain employs TRBV28 and TRBJ2-7; 14 nucleotides align to TRBD2. Germline-derived CDR1 and CDR2 are MDHEN and SYDVKM. This CDR3 spans 18 amino acids. J was trimmed by 4 bases and V by 1 base; bases with no gene match: 9. The full variable domain, rest sourced from reference TRBV28 and TRBJ2-7, is DVKVTQSSRYLVKRTGEKVFLECVQDMDHENMFWYRQDPGLGLRLIYFSYDVKMKEKGDIPEGYSVSREKKERFSLILESASTNQTSMYLCASSLSYGLAGGSYEQYFGPGTRLTVT.

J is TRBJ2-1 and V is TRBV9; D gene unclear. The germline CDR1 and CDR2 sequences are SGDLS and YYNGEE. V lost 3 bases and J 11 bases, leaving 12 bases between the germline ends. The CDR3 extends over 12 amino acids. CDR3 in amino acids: CASSAWEAQQFF. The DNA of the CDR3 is TGTGCCAGCAGCGCCTGGGAAGCCCAGCAGTTCTTC.

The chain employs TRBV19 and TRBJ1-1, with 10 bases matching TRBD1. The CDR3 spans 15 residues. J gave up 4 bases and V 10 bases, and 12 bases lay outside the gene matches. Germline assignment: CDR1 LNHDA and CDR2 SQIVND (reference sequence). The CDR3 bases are TGTGCCACTACCGACAGGGGGCGTTCCAGCACTGAAGCTTTCTTT. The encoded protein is CATTDRGRSSTEAFF.

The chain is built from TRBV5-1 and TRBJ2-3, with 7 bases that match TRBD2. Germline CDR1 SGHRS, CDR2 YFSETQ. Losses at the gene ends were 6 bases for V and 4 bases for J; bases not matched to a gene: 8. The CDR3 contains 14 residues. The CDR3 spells CASKVAGVADTQYF. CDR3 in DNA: TGCGCCAGCAAGGTGGCGGGAGTGGCAGATACGCAGTATTTT.

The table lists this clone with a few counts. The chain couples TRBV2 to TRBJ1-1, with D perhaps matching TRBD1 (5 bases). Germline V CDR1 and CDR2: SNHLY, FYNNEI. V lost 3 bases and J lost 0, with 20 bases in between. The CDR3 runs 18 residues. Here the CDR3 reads CASSERGGASFMNTEAFF. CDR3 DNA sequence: TGTGCCAGCAGTGAGCGGGGAGGGGCCTCATTCATGAACACTGAAGCTTTCTTT.

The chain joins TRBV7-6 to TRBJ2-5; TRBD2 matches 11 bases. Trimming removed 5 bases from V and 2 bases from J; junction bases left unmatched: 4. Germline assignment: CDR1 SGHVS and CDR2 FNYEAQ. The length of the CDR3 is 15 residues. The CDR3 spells CASSPTSGEQETQYF. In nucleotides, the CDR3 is TGTGCCAGCAGCCCGACTAGCGGGGAACAAGAGACCCAGTACTTC.

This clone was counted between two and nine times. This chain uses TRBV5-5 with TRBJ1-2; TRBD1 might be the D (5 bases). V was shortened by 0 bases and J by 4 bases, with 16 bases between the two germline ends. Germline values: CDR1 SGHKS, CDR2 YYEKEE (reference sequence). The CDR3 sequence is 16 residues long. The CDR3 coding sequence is TGTGCCAGCAGCTTGGTCGGGGGTCAGGCGCCCTATGGCTACACCTTC. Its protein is CASSLVGGQAPYGYTF. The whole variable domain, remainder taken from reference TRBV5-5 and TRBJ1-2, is DAGVTQSPTHLIKTRGQQVTLRCSPISGHKSVSWYQQVLGQGPQFIFQYYEKEERGRGNFPDRFSARQFPNYSSELNVNALLLGDSALYLCASSLVGGQAPYGYTFGSGTRLTVV.

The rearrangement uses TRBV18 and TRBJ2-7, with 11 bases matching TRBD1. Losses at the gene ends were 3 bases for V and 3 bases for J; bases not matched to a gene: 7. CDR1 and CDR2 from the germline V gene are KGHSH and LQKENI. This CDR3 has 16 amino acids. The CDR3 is CASSPGTGGSSYEQYF. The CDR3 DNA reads TGTGCCAGCTCACCCGGGACAGGGGGTTCTAGCTACGAGCAGTACTTC.

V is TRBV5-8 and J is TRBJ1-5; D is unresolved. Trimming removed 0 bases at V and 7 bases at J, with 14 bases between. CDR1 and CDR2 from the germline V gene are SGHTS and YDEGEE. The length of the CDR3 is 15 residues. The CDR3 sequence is CASSLGERAEQPQHF. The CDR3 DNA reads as TGTGCCAGCAGCTTGGGCGAAAGGGCTGAGCAGCCCCAGCATTTT.